This record covers a single TCR beta chain. Its antigen is undetermined. This entry belongs to a study of Ad26.COV2.S vaccination and SARS-CoV-2 variants. Whole-study context: Intramuscular Ad26.COV2.S doses were given once or twice, 56 days apart.

This CDR3 has 13 amino acids. Unmatched junction bases numbered 6, after V lost 8 bases and J lost 2 bases. The germline V gene has CDR1 SQVTM and CDR2 ANQGSEA. Only in-frame clones appear in the TCRdb table, and some are missing; sequencing was by immunoSEQ multiplex PCR. The data contain more than 300,000 clones, 70% to 90% of them singletons. The treatment is: 19 received Ad26.COV2.S at low or high dose, single or two shots; about 5 received placebo; per-sample allocation not given. The samples were gathered on day 63 after the first injection of vaccine or placebo. Based in Boston, the donor was an adult of 18-55 years. Ad26 vector vaccine expressed Wuhan-strain SARS-CoV-2 spike. Study results and limitations: It was found that vaccine and placebo recipients had similar non-spike TCR breadth.

Specimen: peripheral blood, collected in a trial of Ad26.COV2.S vaccine versus placebo. The rearrangement joins TRBV29-1 to TRBJ1-1; 9 bases line up with TRBD1. This receptor was identified in a person between 18 and 60 years old who received the Ad26.COV2.S COVID-19 vaccine or a placebo. The CDR3 DNA sequence: TGCAGCTCCGGGACAGGGATAAACACTGAAGCTTTCTTT. Encoded protein: CSSGTGINTEAFF.